The clone carrying this T cell receptor beta chain appeared many times. No antigen is known for it. The sample belongs to a study of T cells after yellow fever vaccination. Study conclusions and caveats: Abundant contaminating clonotypes from the bulk population could appear in FACS-sorted repertoires. Weaker in magnitude, the secondary response showed a faster peak on day 5 versus 15.

Template switching by 5'RACE produced TCR cDNA, adding a universal primer site and UMIs. Each CDR3 protein is one row after TCRdb ran MiXCR on the 5' RACE reads. This sample has some 550,000 distinct CDR3 sequences; 15% to 20% occur once, and the top ten carry 13% to 15%. The sequence derives from a man younger than 40 who received the YFV17D yellow fever vaccine. The sequencing here drew on PBMCs, taken 15 days after the yellow fever booster vaccination.

This chain's CDR3 is CSAPGGHGYTF. DNA for the CDR3: TGCAGTGCCCCAGGGGGCCATGGCTACACCTTC. The chain is built from TRBV20-1 and TRBJ1-2, with TRBD1 matching 8 bases. Germline lookup yields CDR1 DFQATT and CDR2 SNEGSKA (reference sequence). With V trimmed by 6 bases and J by 6 bases, 3 bases remained unmatched. The CDR3 length is 11 residues.